Listed below are T cell receptor beta chains from one sample, sequenced in a study of beta chain features in type 1 diabetes. Assay used: immunoSEQ multiplex PCR; TCRdb lists only in-frame clones, some missing. The sample records about 230,000 clones, 9% to 10% being singletons. The sample comprised naive CD4+ T cells from blood. The origin of the receptors is a young woman in good health. Both conserved end residues are part of each CDR3. The order of the fields is V gene, clone size, D gene, J gene, CDR3 protein, CDR3 DNA. D genes are given only for firm matches. Not all rows give a size; the values are once, few, many and, for expanded clones, a class.

v_gene: TRBV7-8
abundance: -
d_gene: -
j_gene: TRBJ2-7
CDR3aa: CASSLEAGASYEQYF
CDR3nt: TGTGCCAGCAGCTTAGAAGCTGGGGCCTCCTACGAGCAGTACTTC

v_gene: TRBV7-9
abundance: -
d_gene: TRBD2
j_gene: TRBJ2-7
CDR3aa: CASSLAGGRVRAYEQYF
CDR3nt: TGTGCCAGCAGCTTAGCGGGTGGGAGGGTCCGAGCCTACGAGCAGTACTTC

v_gene: TRBV7-9
abundance: -
d_gene: -
j_gene: TRBJ2-5
CDR3aa: CASSLARSGQETQYF
CDR3nt: TGTGCCAGCAGCTTAGCAAGGAGTGGACAAGAGACCCAGTACTTC

v_gene: TRBV14
abundance: -
d_gene: TRBD1
j_gene: TRBJ1-1
CDR3aa: CASSRLGQQNTEAFF
CDR3nt: TGTGCCAGCAGCCGCTTGGGACAGCAGAACACTGAAGCTTTCTTT

v_gene: TRBV10-1
abundance: -
d_gene: -
j_gene: TRBJ2-3
CDR3aa: CASSSDADTQYF
CDR3nt: TGCGCCAGTTCTAGCGATGCAGATACGCAGTATTTT

v_gene: TRBV5-1
abundance: few
d_gene: TRBD1
j_gene: TRBJ2-5
CDR3aa: CASSPGQGNQETQYF
CDR3nt: TGCGCCAGCAGCCCTGGACAGGGTAATCAAGAGACCCAGTACTTC

v_gene: TRBV6-1
abundance: -
d_gene: -
j_gene: TRBJ2-7
CDR3aa: CASSAGLIYEQYF
CDR3nt: TGTGCCAGCAGTGCAGGGCTGATTTACGAGCAGTACTTC

v_gene: TRBV5-5
abundance: few
d_gene: TRBD1
j_gene: TRBJ1-6
CDR3aa: CASSSGTVNSPLHF
CDR3nt: TGTGCCAGCAGCTCAGGGACAGTGAACTCACCCCTCCACTTT

v_gene: TRBV5-1
abundance: -
d_gene: -
j_gene: TRBJ2-5
CDR3aa: CASSFRGPQETQYF
CDR3nt: TGCGCCAGCAGCTTCCGGGGTCCCCAGGAGACCCAGTACTTC

v_gene: TRBV20-1
abundance: few
d_gene: TRBD1
j_gene: TRBJ1-2
CDR3aa: CSAGDSYGYTF
CDR3nt: TGCAGTGCTGGGGACAGCTATGGCTACACCTTC

v_gene: TRBV5-1
abundance: -
d_gene: -
j_gene: TRBJ2-7
CDR3aa: CASSFSGGPYEQYF
CDR3nt: TGCGCCAGCAGCTTCAGCGGAGGGCCATACGAGCAGTACTTC

v_gene: TRBV7-2
abundance: -
d_gene: -
j_gene: TRBJ2-2
CDR3aa: CASSLEQGYDTGELFF
CDR3nt: TGTGCCAGCAGCTTAGAGCAGGGATATGACACCGGGGAGCTGTTTTTT

v_gene: TRBV29-1
abundance: -
d_gene: -
j_gene: TRBJ1-4
CDR3aa: CSARQDNEKLFF
CDR3nt: TGCAGCGCCAGACAGGACAATGAAAAACTGTTTTTT

v_gene: TRBV10-3
abundance: few
d_gene: -
j_gene: TRBJ2-2
CDR3aa: CAISGLANTGELFF
CDR3nt: TGTGCCATCAGTGGACTAGCGAACACCGGGGAGCTGTTTTTT

v_gene: TRBV2
abundance: few
d_gene: -
j_gene: TRBJ1-1
CDR3aa: CASKRGAEAFF
CDR3nt: TGTGCCAGCAAGCGGGGGGCCGAGGCTTTCTTT

v_gene: TRBV6-6
abundance: -
d_gene: TRBD1
j_gene: TRBJ1-1
CDR3aa: CASSYSQGVKAFF
CDR3nt: TGTGCCAGCAGTTACTCCCAGGGGGTGAAGGCTTTCTTT

v_gene: TRBV2
abundance: -
d_gene: -
j_gene: TRBJ1-2
CDR3aa: CASSREPNYGYTF
CDR3nt: TGTGCCAGCAGCCGGGAGCCTAACTATGGCTACACCTTC

v_gene: TRBV19
abundance: -
d_gene: -
j_gene: TRBJ1-2
CDR3aa: CASSGRGYGYTF
CDR3nt: TGTGCCAGTAGTGGCAGGGGATATGGCTACACCTTC

v_gene: TRBV30
abundance: many
d_gene: -
j_gene: TRBJ2-7
CDR3aa: CAWSVQVEQYF
CDR3nt: TGTGCCTGGAGTGTACAAGTAGAGCAGTACTTC

v_gene: TRBV11-3
abundance: -
d_gene: -
j_gene: TRBJ2-3
CDR3aa: CASSSMSGSTQYF
CDR3nt: TGTGCCAGCAGCTCAATGAGCGGTAGTACGCAGTATTTT

v_gene: TRBV6-5
abundance: few
d_gene: TRBD1
j_gene: TRBJ1-6
CDR3aa: CASSGQGSSPLHF
CDR3nt: TGTGCCAGCTCGGGACAGGGTAGTTCACCCCTCCACTTT

v_gene: TRBV7-9
abundance: -
d_gene: -
j_gene: TRBJ2-1
CDR3aa: CASSFGGRNEQFF
CDR3nt: TGTGCCAGCAGCTTCGGGGGTAGGAATGAGCAGTTCTTC

v_gene: TRBV28
abundance: few
d_gene: -
j_gene: TRBJ2-7
CDR3aa: CASSFVQGRSYEQYF
CDR3nt: TGTGCCAGCAGTTTCGTACAGGGCCGCTCCTACGAGCAGTACTTC

v_gene: TRBV11-3
abundance: few
d_gene: TRBD2
j_gene: TRBJ2-5
CDR3aa: CASSSSGRAGVGQETQYF
CDR3nt: TGTGCCAGCAGCAGTTCAGGGAGAGCGGGAGTAGGCCAAGAGACCCAGTACTTC

v_gene: TRBV5-4
abundance: -
d_gene: -
j_gene: TRBJ1-2
CDR3aa: CASSFHGRDGYTF
CDR3nt: TGTGCCAGCAGCTTTCATGGCCGGGATGGCTACACCTTC

v_gene: TRBV7-9
abundance: -
d_gene: TRBD2
j_gene: TRBJ2-6
CDR3aa: CASSLAGGIVTDGANVLTF
CDR3nt: TGTGCCAGCAGCTTAGCGGGAGGGATCGTCACGGATGGGGCCAACGTCCTGACTTTC

v_gene: TRBV19
abundance: -
d_gene: TRBD1
j_gene: TRBJ1-6
CDR3aa: CASSRGTGNGSPLHF
CDR3nt: TGTGCCAGTAGTAGAGGGACAGGGAATGGTTCACCCCTCCACTTT

v_gene: TRBV11-2
abundance: -
d_gene: TRBD1
j_gene: TRBJ1-1
CDR3aa: CASSLGQGRTEAFF
CDR3nt: TGTGCCAGCAGCTTAGGACAGGGAAGAACTGAAGCTTTCTTT

v_gene: TRBV5-1
abundance: few
d_gene: -
j_gene: TRBJ2-1
CDR3aa: CASTPEALPEDEQFF
CDR3nt: TGCGCCAGCACACCCGAGGCCCTCCCAGAGGATGAGCAGTTCTTC

v_gene: TRBV30
abundance: -
d_gene: TRBD2
j_gene: TRBJ2-1
CDR3aa: CAWGEGASRASGRAAYNEQFF
CDR3nt: TGTGCCTGGGGGGAGGGGGCATCAAGGGCTAGCGGGAGGGCCGCCTACAATGAGCAGTTCTTC